Listed below are T cell receptor beta chains from one sample, sequenced in a study of blood T cell repertoires in COVID-19. The table came from immunoSEQ multiplex PCR; TCRdb's copy has only in-frame clones and leaves some out. The table records more than 300,000 clones, approximately 90% of them present only once. Sequenced input: PBMCs or T cells enriched from blood (not recorded which). These receptors all come from a woman younger than 35 who had recovered from COVID-19. CDR3s include the opening cysteine and the closing phenylalanine or tryptophan. The D gene is left open where the match is weak. The size of a clone is reported for some rows only, either as once, few or many, or as a class for expanded clones.

v_gene	j_gene	abundance	d_gene	CDR3nt	CDR3aa
TRBV28	TRBJ1-2	.	.	TGTGCCAGCAGTTACAGGGTTGGCGATGGCTACACCTTC	CASSYRVGDGYTF
TRBV18	TRBJ1-2	.	.	TGTGCCAGCTCTCTGGATGGGGGGTATGGCTACACCTTC	CASSLDGGYGYTF
TRBV5-1	TRBJ1-6	.	.	TGCGCCAGCAGCTTGTCAGGACTTCAATATAATTCACCCCTCCACTTT	CASSLSGLQYNSPLHF
TRBV19	TRBJ2-7	.	.	TGTGCCAGTAGTTCGACCAGGGGAGGGAGCTACGAGCAGTACTTC	CASSSTRGGSYEQYF
TRBV6-2/TRBV6-3	TRBJ1-5	.	.	TGTGCCAGCAGTTACTCGGCAGGGGAGGGGAGCAATCAGCCCCAGCATTTT	CASSYSAGEGSNQPQHF
TRBV4-2	TRBJ2-3	.	.	TGTGCCAGCAGCCAAGATCCCAGGGTCACAGATACGCAGTATTTT	CASSQDPRVTDTQYF
TRBV7-9	TRBJ1-4	.	.	TGTGCCAGCAGCTTAGTGGGGGCTCATGAAAAACTGTTTTTT	CASSLVGAHEKLFF
TRBV2	TRBJ1-2	.	TRBD1	TGTGCCAGCAGTGAAGCGCTAATGTCTGACAGGGGGTATTACGGCTACACCTTC	CASSEALMSDRGYYGYTF
TRBV18	TRBJ1-2	.	.	TGTGCCAGCTCACCGATCCAGCTGGGGGGCTATGGCTACACCTTC	CASSPIQLGGYGYTF
TRBV18	TRBJ1-1	.	.	TGTGCCAGCTCACCAGTGGGGCCGGTCAGTACTGAAGCTTTCTTT	CASSPVGPVSTEAFF
TRBV11-2	TRBJ1-4	.	.	TGTGCCAGCAGCTTGGGCCCCGGAGGAACTAATGAAAAACTGTTTTTT	CASSLGPGGTNEKLFF
TRBV7-9	TRBJ1-4	.	.	TGTGCCAGCAGCCCGAGCCACAGGGCGGCTAATGAAAAACTGTTTTTT	CASSPSHRAANEKLFF
TRBV30	TRBJ2-7	.	.	TGTGCCTGGAGTGGTCATAAACAGGGATACGAGCAGTACTTC	CAWSGHKQGYEQYF
TRBV5-4	TRBJ1-2	few	TRBD1	TGTGCCAGCAGCTTGGCCCGGGGACAGGATAACTATGGCTACACCTTC	CASSLARGQDNYGYTF
TRBV6-5	TRBJ1-6	.	TRBD1	TGTGCCAGCAGGACAGGGATATATAATTCACCCCTCCACTTT	CASRTGIYNSPLHF
TRBV9	TRBJ1-6	.	TRBD1	TGTGCCAGCAGCGGCCACAGGGGTTTGCATTCACCCCTCCACTTT	CASSGHRGLHSPLHF
TRBV19	TRBJ1-4	.	.	TGTGCCAGTAGTTCCCACCCCAAAGGGTGGGAGGAAAAACTGTTTTTT	CASSSHPKGWEEKLFF
TRBV21-1	TRBJ2-5	.	.	TGTGCCAGCAGCAAAGGGACAGGGCAAGAGACCCAGTACTTC	CASSKGTGQETQYF
TRBV6-6	TRBJ2-7	once	TRBD1	TGTGCCAGCAGTGGCCGGGACAGGACCGGTAACGAGCAGTACTTC	CASSGRDRTGNEQYF
TRBV19	TRBJ1-2	.	.	TGTGCCAGTAGTATTGGACAGTATTATGGCTACACCTTC	CASSIGQYYGYTF
TRBV5-6	TRBJ1-1	.	.	TGTGCCAGCAGATTAGGGGACACGAACACTGAAGCTTTCTTT	CASRLGDTNTEAFF
TRBV18	TRBJ2-7	once	.	TGTGCCAGCTCACCACTTAGGAGTTACGAGCAGTACTTC	CASSPLRSYEQYF
TRBV6-5	TRBJ2-5	once	TRBD2	TGTGCCAGCAGTTATGCTAGCGGGGGGGCGTCAGAGACCCAGTACTTC	CASSYASGGASETQYF
TRBV27	TRBJ1-5	.	.	TGTGCCAGCAGATCGGGTCCCCCCTCGGGGTTGGGCGATCAGCCCCAGCATTTT	CASRSGPPSGLGDQPQHF
TRBV7-9	TRBJ2-2	.	TRBD2	TGTGCCAGCAGCTTACCGGGACTAGACACCGGGGAGCTGTTTTTT	CASSLPGLDTGELFF
TRBV6-1	TRBJ1-1	.	.	TGTGCCAGCAGTGAAGGAACAGAATTTGAAGCTTTCTTT	CASSEGTEFEAFF
TRBV5-4	TRBJ2-7	.	TRBD1	TGTGCCAGCAGAGCCGGGACAGGCTCTTACGAGCAGTACTTC	CASRAGTGSYEQYF
TRBV27	TRBJ1-1	.	.	TGTGCCAGCAGTTTCGAGGGTCCGAACACTGAAGCTTTCTTT	CASSFEGPNTEAFF